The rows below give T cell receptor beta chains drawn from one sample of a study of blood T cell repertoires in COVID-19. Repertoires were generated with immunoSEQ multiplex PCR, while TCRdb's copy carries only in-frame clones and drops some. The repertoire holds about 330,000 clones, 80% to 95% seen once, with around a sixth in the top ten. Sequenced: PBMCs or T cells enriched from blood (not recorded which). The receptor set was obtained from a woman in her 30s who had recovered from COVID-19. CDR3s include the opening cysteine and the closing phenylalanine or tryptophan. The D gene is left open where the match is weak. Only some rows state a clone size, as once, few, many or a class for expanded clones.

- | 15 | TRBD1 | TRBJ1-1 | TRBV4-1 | TGCGCCAGCAGCCCTTCACAGGGGACGGGCACTGAAGCTTTCTTT | CASSPSQGTGTEAFF
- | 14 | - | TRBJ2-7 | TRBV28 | TGTGCCAGCAGTTTTGCCCCAGGGACTGGGGAGCAGTACTTC | CASSFAPGTGEQYF
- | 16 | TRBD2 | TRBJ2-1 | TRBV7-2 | TGTGCCAGCAGCCCACCGGGACTAGCGAGTTACAATGAGCAGTTCTTC | CASSPPGLASYNEQFF
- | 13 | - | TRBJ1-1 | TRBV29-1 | TGCAGCGTGCAACAGAGAATGAACACTGAAGCTTTCTTT | CSVQQRMNTEAFF
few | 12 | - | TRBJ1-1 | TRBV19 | TGTGCCAGTAGTACTTCGGACACTGAAGCTTTCTTT | CASSTSDTEAFF
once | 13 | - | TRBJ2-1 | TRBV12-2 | TGTGCAAGTCGCGCAGCGGGATGGGTTGAGCAGTTCTTC | CASRAAGWVEQFF
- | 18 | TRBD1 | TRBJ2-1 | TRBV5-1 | TGCGCCAGCAGCTTGTCCCCTGGTAAGGGGGCCTCCTACAATGAGCAGTTCTTC | CASSLSPGKGASYNEQFF
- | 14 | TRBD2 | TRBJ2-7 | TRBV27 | TGTGCCAGCAGTTCAGGGACTAGCGGGGGAGAGCAGTACTTC | CASSSGTSGGEQYF
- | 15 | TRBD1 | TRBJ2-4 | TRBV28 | TGTGCCAGCAGTCCCGTGACAGGGGGCCTAAACATTCAGTACTTC | CASSPVTGGLNIQYF
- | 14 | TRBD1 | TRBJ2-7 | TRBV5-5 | TGTGCCAGCAGCCAAACCGGACAGGGTCACGAGCAGTACTTC | CASSQTGQGHEQYF
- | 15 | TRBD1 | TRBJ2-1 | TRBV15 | TGTGCCACCAGCAGTGGGGGACAGCTATACAATGAGCAGTTCTTC | CATSSGGQLYNEQFF
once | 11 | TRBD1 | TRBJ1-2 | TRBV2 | TGTGCCACCCGACAGGGGAATGGCTACACCTTC | CATRQGNGYTF
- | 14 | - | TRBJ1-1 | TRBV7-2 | TGTGCCAGCAGCTTAGTTGGGGGGACCACTGAAGCTTTCTTT | CASSLVGGTTEAFF
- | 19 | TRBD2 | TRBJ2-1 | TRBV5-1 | TGCGCCAGCAGCTTGGCGGCACTAGCGGGACTCATCTCCTACAATGAGCAGTTCTTC | CASSLAALAGLISYNEQFF
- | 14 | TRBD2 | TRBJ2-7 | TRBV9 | TGTGCCAGCACCCCGACGGGAGGGCCCTACGAGCAGTACTTC | CASTPTGGPYEQYF
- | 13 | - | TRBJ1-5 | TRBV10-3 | TGTGCCATCAGTGATGGAGGCAATCAGCCCCAGCATTTT | CAISDGGNQPQHF
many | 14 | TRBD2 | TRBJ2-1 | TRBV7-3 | TGTGCCAGCAGCTCTAGCGGGGGGGCCAATGAGCAGTTCTTC | CASSSSGGANEQFF
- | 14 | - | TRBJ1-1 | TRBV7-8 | TGTGCCAGCACCAGGGGATCCATGAACACTGAAGCTTTCTTT | CASTRGSMNTEAFF
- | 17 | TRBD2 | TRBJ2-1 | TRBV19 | TGTGCCAGTAGTATCGATAGCGGGGGCTTCTCCTACAATGAGCAGTTCTTC | CASSIDSGGFSYNEQFF
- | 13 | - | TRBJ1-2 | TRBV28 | - | CASSSSTFMGYTF
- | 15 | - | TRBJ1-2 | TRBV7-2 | TGTGCCAGCAGCTTTGGGTCAGCAGGGAACTATGGCTACACCTTC | CASSFGSAGNYGYTF
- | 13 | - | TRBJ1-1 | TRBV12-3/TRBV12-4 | TGTGCCAGCAGCTCCACAGAGAACACTGAAGCTTTCTTT | CASSSTENTEAFF
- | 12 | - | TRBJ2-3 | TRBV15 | TGTGCCACCAGCGCCTCGGGACTCCTGCAGTATTTT | CATSASGLLQYF
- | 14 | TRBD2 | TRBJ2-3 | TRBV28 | TGTGCCAGCAGTTTCTTAACTAGCGGGGATACGCAGTATTTT | CASSFLTSGDTQYF
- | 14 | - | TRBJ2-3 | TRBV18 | TGTGCCAGCTCACCACCATCCATCCCAGATACGCAGTATTTT | CASSPPSIPDTQYF
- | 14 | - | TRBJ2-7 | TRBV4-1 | TGCGCCAGCAGCCAAGGGCAGGGAATTTACGAGCAGTACTTC | CASSQGQGIYEQYF
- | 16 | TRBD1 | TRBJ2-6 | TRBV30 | TGTGCCCGAGCGGGACAGGGGATCTCTGGGGCCAACGTCCTGACTTTC | CARAGQGISGANVLTF
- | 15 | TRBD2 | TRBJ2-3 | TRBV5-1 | TGCGCCAGCAGCCCCGGGGGGGGGTCCACAGATACGCAGTATTTT | CASSPGGGSTDTQYF
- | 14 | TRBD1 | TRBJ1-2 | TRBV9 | TGTGCCAGCAGCGTAACCGGGACAGGGGTTGGCTACACCTTC | CASSVTGTGVGYTF
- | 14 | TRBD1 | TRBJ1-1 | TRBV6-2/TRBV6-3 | TGTGCCAGCAGCCCGACAGGGGACGGCACTGAAGCTTTCTTT | CASSPTGDGTEAFF
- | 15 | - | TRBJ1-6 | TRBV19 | TGTGCCAGTAGTATAGTGGCAGGCACCAATTCACCCCTCCACTTT | CASSIVAGTNSPLHF
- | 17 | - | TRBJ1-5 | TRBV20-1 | TGCAGTGCTAGTCGGGACCGGGGAGGGGATAGCAATCAGCCCCAGCATTTT | CSASRDRGGDSNQPQHF
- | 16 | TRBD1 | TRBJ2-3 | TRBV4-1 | TGCGCCAGCAGCCCTAGTTTTGGACAGGGGGGAGATACGCAGTATTTT | CASSPSFGQGGDTQYF
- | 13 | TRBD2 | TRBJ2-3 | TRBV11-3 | TGTGCCAGCAGTTGGCCGGGGGGGGATACGCAGTATTTT | CASSWPGGDTQYF
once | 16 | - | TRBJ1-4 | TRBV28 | TGTGCCAGCAGTTTATGGGGACTCCCAACTAATGAAAAACTGTTTTTT | CASSLWGLPTNEKLFF
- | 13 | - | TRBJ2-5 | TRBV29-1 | TGCAGCGTTGAAGTTAATACTCAAGAGACCCAGTACTTC | CSVEVNTQETQYF
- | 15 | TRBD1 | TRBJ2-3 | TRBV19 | TGTGCCAGTAGTATACAGGGGGCATTCACAGATACGCAGTATTTT | CASSIQGAFTDTQYF
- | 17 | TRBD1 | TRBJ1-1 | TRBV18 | TGTGCCAGCTCATCCCTACCGGGACAGGGCAGCGGCACTGAAGCTTTCTTT | CASSSLPGQGSGTEAFF
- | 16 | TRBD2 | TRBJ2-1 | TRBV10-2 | TGCGCCAGCAAACGGGGACTAGCGGGAGGGGACAATGAGCAGTTCTTC | CASKRGLAGGDNEQFF
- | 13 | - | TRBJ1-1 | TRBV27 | TGTGCCAGCAGTTTAAGAGGGTACACTGAAGCTTTCTTT | CASSLRGYTEAFF
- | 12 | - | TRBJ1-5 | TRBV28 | TGTGCCAGCAGAGTAGAGAATCAGCCCCAGCATTTT | CASRVENQPQHF
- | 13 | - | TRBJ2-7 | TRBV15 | TGTGCCACCAGCAGATCTCCCCTAGACGAGCAGTACTTC | CATSRSPLDEQYF
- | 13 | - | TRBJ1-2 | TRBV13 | TGTGCCAGCAGCTTAGGCCGGGTCTATGGCTACACCTTC | CASSLGRVYGYTF